This T cell receptor beta chain was captured by sequencing in a study of blood T cells in healthy people across ages. The table lists this clonotype with a few counts. V was trimmed by 0 bases and J by 9 bases, leaving 9 bases between them. This CDR3 region has 12 residues. Germline CDR1 SGHRS, CDR2 YFSETQ. Alongside a J-beta primer mix, a sample-barcoded 5' primer served in a second PCR lasting 7 to 11 cycles. TCRdb re-analysed the 5' RACE reads in MiXCR, keeping a single row per CDR3 protein. Of some 890,000 distinct CDR3 sequences in the sample, about 29% are singletons; the top ten hold roughly 10%. The sample also formed part of further work on T cells of mothers and their children.

The chain has TRBV5-1 and TRBJ2-5, with D unclear. This TCR was sampled from a woman aged 40 to 50 in good health. Sequencing was done on a sample of blood. CDR3 DNA sequence: TGCGCCAGCAGCTTGGGGGGTAAGGCCCAGTACTTC. This codes for CASSLGGKAQYF.